Sequencing of this T cell receptor (beta chain) was carried out in a study of human T cells and chemical hapten exposure. This clonotype came up many times. The target antigen is unknown. Germline CDR1 and CDR2: SGHTA and FQGNSA. The CDR3 length is 16 residues. The V end was cut by 0 bases, the J end by 7 bases, with 18 bases between. General study findings and limits: Among expanded TCRs, significantly more large CDR3 similarity clusters formed than among controls. Given that the donors had alopecia, their immune response may differ from that seen in healthy people.

Noted time point: patch test 2, 6 weeks after DPC sensitization. Specified treatment: therapeutic diphenylcyclopropenone sensitization with weekly scalp DPC. TCRdb re-derived calls from the RACE reads in MiXCR, one entry per CDR3 protein. Of about 81,000 distinct CDR3 sequences listed, roughly 10% are singletons. The sequence came from a woman aged 25 to 39 with alopecia areata. Some clones in this sample may be carry-over from other donors' samples. Sequenced here: whole blood, sampled in connection with sensitization to the hapten diphenylcyclopropenone (DPC). The genes are TRBV7-2 and TRBJ1-2, with D possibly matching TRBD1 (5 bases). This CDR3 is CASSLASQGPAPGYTF. CDR3 nucleotides: TGTGCCAGCAGCTTAGCGAGTCAGGGCCCCGCGCCTGGCTACACCTTC.